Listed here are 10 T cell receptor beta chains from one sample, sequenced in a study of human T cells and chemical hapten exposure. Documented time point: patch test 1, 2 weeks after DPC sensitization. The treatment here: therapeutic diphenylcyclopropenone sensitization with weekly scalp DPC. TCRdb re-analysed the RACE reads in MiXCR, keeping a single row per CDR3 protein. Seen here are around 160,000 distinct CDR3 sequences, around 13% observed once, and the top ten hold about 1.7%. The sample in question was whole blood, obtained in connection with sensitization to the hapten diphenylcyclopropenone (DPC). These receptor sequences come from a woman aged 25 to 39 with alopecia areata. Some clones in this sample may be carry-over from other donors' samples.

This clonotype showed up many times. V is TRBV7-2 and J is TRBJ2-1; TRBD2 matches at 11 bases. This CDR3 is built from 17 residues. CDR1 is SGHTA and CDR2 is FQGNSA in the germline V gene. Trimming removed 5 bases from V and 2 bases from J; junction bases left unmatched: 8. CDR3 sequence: CASSNQPGLAAYNEQFF. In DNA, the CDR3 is TGTGCCAGCAGCAATCAGCCGGGACTAGCGGCCTACAATGAGCAGTTCTTC.

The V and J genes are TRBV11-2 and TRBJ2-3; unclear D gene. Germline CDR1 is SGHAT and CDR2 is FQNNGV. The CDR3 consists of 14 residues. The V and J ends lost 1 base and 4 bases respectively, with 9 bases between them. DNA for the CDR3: TGTGCCAGCAGCTTAGGGGCCCGGGCAGATACGCAGTATTTT. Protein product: CASSLGARADTQYF.

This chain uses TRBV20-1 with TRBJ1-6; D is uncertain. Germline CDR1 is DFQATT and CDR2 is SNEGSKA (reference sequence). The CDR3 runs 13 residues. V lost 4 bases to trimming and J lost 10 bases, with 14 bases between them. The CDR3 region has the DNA TGCAGTGCTAAAGCCTGGGCTGCCTCACCCCTCCACTTT. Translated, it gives CSAKAWAASPLHF.

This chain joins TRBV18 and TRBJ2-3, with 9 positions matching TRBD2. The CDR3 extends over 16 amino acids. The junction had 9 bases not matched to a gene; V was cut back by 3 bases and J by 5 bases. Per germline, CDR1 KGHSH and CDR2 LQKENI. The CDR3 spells CASSPQALAGRDTQYF. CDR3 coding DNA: TGTGCCAGCTCACCTCAGGCGCTAGCGGGGAGAGATACGCAGTATTTT.

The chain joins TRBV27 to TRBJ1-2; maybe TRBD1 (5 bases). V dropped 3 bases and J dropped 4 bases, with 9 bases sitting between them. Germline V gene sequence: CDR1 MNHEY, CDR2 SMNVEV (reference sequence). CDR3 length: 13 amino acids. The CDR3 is CASSFLDSYGYTF. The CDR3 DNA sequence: TGTGCCAGCAGTTTTCTTGACAGCTATGGCTACACCTTC.

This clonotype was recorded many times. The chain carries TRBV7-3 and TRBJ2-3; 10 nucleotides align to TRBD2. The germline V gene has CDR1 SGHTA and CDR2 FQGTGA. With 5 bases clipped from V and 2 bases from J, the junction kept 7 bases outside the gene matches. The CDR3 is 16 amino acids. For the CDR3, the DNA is TGTGCCAGCAGCGTCAGGACTAGCGGTACCACAGATACGCAGTATTTT. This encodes CASSVRTSGTTDTQYF.

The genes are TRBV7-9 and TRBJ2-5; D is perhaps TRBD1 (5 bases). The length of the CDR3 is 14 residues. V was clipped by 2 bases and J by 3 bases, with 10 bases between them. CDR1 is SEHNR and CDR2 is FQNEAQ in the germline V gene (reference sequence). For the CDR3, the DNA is TGTGCCAGCAGCTTAACAGGAGAGGAAGAGACCCAGTACTTC. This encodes CASSLTGEEETQYF. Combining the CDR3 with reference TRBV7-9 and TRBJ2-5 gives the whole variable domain DTGVSQNPRHKITKRGQNVTFRCDPISEHNRLYWYRQTLGQGPEFLTYFQNEAQLEKSRLLSDRFSAERPKGSFSTLEIQRTEQGDSAMYLCASSLTGEEETQYFGPGTRLLVL.

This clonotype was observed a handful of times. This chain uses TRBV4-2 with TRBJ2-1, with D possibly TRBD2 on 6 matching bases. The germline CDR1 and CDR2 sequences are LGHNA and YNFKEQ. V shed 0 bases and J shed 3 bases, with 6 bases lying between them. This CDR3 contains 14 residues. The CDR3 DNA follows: TGTGCCAGCAGCCAAGAGGGGGGCTACAATGAGCAGTTCTTC. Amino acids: CASSQEGGYNEQFF.

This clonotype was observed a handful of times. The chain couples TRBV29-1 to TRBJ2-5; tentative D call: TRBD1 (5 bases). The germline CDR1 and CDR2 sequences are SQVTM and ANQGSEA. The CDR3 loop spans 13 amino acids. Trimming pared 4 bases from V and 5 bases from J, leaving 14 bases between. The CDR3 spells CSVAENQGETQYF. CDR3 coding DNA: TGCAGCGTTGCTGAAAATCAGGGTGAGACCCAGTACTTC.

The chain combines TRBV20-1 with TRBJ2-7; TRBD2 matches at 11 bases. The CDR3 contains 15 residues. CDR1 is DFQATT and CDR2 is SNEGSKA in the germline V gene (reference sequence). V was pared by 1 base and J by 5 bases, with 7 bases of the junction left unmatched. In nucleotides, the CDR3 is TGCAGTGCTAGAGTTTCGACTAGCGGGAACGACGAGCAGTACTTC. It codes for CSARVSTSGNDEQYF.